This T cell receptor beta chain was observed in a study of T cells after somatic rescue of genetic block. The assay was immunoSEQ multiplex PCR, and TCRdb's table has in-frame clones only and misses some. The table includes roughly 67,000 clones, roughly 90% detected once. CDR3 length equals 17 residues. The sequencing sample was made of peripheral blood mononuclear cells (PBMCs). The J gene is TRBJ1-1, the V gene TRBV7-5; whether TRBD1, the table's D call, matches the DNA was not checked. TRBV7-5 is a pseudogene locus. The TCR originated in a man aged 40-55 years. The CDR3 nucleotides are TGTGCCAGAAGCTTCCGATTGCACAGGGGCGTGAACACTGAAGCTTTCTTT. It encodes CARSFRLHRGVNTEAFF.